The entry below gives a single T cell receptor beta chain sequence along with its context. Extraction and reverse transcription of RNA yielded cDNA as the sequencing template. The assay was immunoSEQ multiplex PCR, and TCRdb's table has in-frame clones only and misses some. The top ten hold around 0.69% of the sample, which has about 190,000 clones, about three fifths seen once. Specified treatment: oral pan-JAK inhibitor, 5-10 mg twice daily. The record originates from a study of CD8+ T cells in alopecia areata. The material was CD4+ T cells sorted from blood, obtained at week 4, from a patient treated with tofacitinib. The sequence was obtained from a human donor with alopecia areata.

In DNA, the CDR3 is TGTGCCAGCAGCGCACGGGACTTCCCCTACGAGCAGTACTTC. It translates to CASSARDFPYEQYF. V gene TRBV9 combines with J gene TRBJ2-7, with a weak D call TRBD2 (6 bases). Germline CDR1 reads SGDLS; CDR2 reads YYNGEE. Between the trimmed V and J ends, which lost 3 bases and 2 bases, there was a span of 12 bases. This CDR3 has 14 residues.